The present entry profiles one T cell receptor beta chain with its context. The specificity of this receptor is unknown. No clone much larger than this one lies a single base away; base qualities are absent. The data were obtained in a study of shared clonotypes between healthy human individuals (TCRdb year 2020). Regarding the complete study: Two women and a few men aged 18 to 49 years were included in the cohort. For each donor, three plates each were used for CD4 naive and CD4 memory, two plates were used for CD8 naive, and one plate was used for CD8 memory. To estimate repertoire size and how much clonotypes are shared between individuals, the study performed deep sequencing of blood TCR repertoires from five healthy adults. Libraries were prepared and TCR repertoires were sequenced by different laboratories using diverse techniques, in order to increase sequencing depth and limit assay-specific biases. Each donor's leukapheresis produced roughly between about 0.8 and 10 billion PBMCs.

The CDR3 contains 16 residues, cysteine and phenylalanine counted. The retained sequence is limited to the CDR3, 48 bases, with the frame set at the first base. The germline V gene encodes CDR1 SGHTA and CDR2 FQGNSA. V is clipped by 5 bases and J by 6 bases, and the sequence between their germline boundaries is 20 bases long. Using the deep immunoSEQ assay, multiplex PCR amplified TCR CDR3 regions from genomic DNA. Extracted genomic DNA from each cell subset was spread evenly across all wells of several immunoSEQ 96-well plates, with each plate serving as a replicate. For sorted subsets, each replicate PCR was loaded with around 200 ng genomic DNA, equivalent to roughly 30,000 T cell genomes. The purified libraries were quantified using a Qubit 3.0 fluorometer, sized with a Bioanalyzer 2100, and then quantified again using the KAPA Library Quantification kit. Every immunoSEQ 96-well plate was sequenced on a separate single-read 150-cycle Illumina NextSeq 550 flow cell. The paper's data handling went like this. Because only junctional sequences without quality scores were contained in the immunoSEQ output, filtering matching that applied to full-length reads could not be performed. To assign V/J genes and CDR3, sequences were annotated using PyIR, a Python wrapper for IgBLAST v1.9, with IMGT germline references. Reads were filtered out if the reads had weak V/J assignments (E-value above 1e-6), no CDR3, stop codons, out-of-frame junctions, or ambiguous translated residues. V3J clonotypes were defined as sequences sharing an identical inferred V gene, J gene, and CDR3 amino acid sequence. The percentage overlap between two repertoires was calculated by dividing the number of shared unique clonotypes by the size of the smaller repertoire. Three approaches were used to assess repertoire richness: RTK rarefaction, the Chao1 estimator, and Recon v2.1 estimates of unobserved clonotypes. For all TCRbeta clonotypes obtained by the gDNA method from a handful of donors, generation probabilities were computed with OLGA. In its TCRdb copy, this immuneACCESS table keeps in-frame sequences only and misses some clones. Where compared with another copy, unresolved V genes explain less than half of these, and the others have no known cause. That table supplies the V and J calls and clone size; D and trimming were determined from the DNA. Here the sample has over a million clones; 70% to 80% occur a single time. The top ten clones comprise under 0.65% of the sample.

The donors were healthy, HIV-negative adults with no recently reported acute infections or vaccinations. Only Caucasian adults living in Nashville, Tennessee, USA were represented among the donors. Magnetic negative selection was used to enrich CD4+ T cells, after which naive cells were positively selected on CD45RA and the negative fraction became the memory subset. Blood was obtained by leukapheresis, after which PBMCs were separated by Ficoll-Histopaque density gradient centrifugation and cryopreserved in liquid nitrogen vapor phase. Analytical flow cytometry was used to check the purity and quantity of each magnetically sorted T cell population. Each sorted fraction had its genomic DNA isolated and then quantified by UV absorbance on a Nanodrop 2000c. Paper-wide results and their limitations: Roughly 5.2% of naive CD4, around 3.6% of naive CD8, about 2.1% of memory CD4, and 0.35% to 0.4% of memory CD8 clonotypes were shared across several donors. Because the study included only a small number of donors, the genetic and exposure-history diversity represented was limited. Compared with non-shared clonotypes, the clonotypes found in all four sorted-subset donors had higher generation probabilities. Naive subsets generally had larger estimated clonotype richness than memory subsets. Pairwise subsampling indicated that sequencing depth was expected to affect the degree of clonotype sharing among donors. Sampling was limited to blood, and TCR repertoires in tissue likely differ from TCR repertoires in blood. Rarefaction of sorted-subset datasets indicated incomplete sequencing despite the large sequencing depth.

The clonotype was recovered from a man in his late teens or twenties in good health. Some clones in this sample may be carry-over from other donors' samples. Input material: memory CD4+ T cells from PBMCs. The label giving this sample's cell subset or site can be read as: CD45RA-negative fraction. The V gene is TRBV7-2 and the J gene is TRBJ1-5; a tentative D match to TRBD1 spans 6 bases. The nucleotide sequence is given as TGTGCCAGCAGCCCCAAGGCCAACCTACAGGGTCAGCCCCAGCATTTT. Translated, it reads CASSPKANLQGQPQHF.